The 12 T cell receptor beta chains below come from one sample, sequenced in a study of OX40 agonist ivuxolimab in advanced cancers. TCRdb's table, derived via immunoSEQ multiplex PCR, lists solely in-frame clones and lacks some. In the table there are 68,000 or so clones, 80% to 85% of which are singletons. The sample here was CD4+ or CD8+ T cells sorted from blood, taken in a trial of the OX40 agonist ivuxolimab. The receptors stem from an adult with an advanced solid tumor such as melanoma, head and neck, liver or kidney cancer.

The chain couples TRBV9 to TRBJ2-7; 7 bases align to TRBD1. The CDR3 is 15 residues long. Germline lookup yields CDR1 SGDLS and CDR2 YYNGEE. The V segment lost 3 bases and the J segment 6 bases; nucleotides outside the gene matches: 12. In nucleotides, the CDR3 is TGTGCCAGCAGCGCGTCCGGGACAGCATTCTCCGAGCAGTACTTC. Encoded protein: CASSASGTAFSEQYF. The full variable domain, completed using reference TRBV9 and TRBJ2-7, is DSGVTQTPKHLITATGQRVTLRCSPRSGDLSVYWYQQSLDQGLQFLIQYYNGEERAKGNILERFSAQQFPDLHSELNLSSLELGDSALYFCASSASGTAFSEQYFGPGTRLTVT.

The V and J genes are TRBV7-8 and TRBJ2-3, with 12 bases that match TRBD1. The junction had 4 bases not matched to a gene; V was cut back by 2 bases and J by 4 bases. The germline V gene encodes CDR1 SGHVS and CDR2 FQNEAQ. This CDR3 has 16 residues. CDR3 in DNA: TGTGCCAGCAGCTTACCAGGGACAGGGGGCGCAGATACGCAGTATTTT. It translates to CASSLPGTGGADTQYF.

This clone appeared once. The chain couples TRBV10-1 to TRBJ2-2, with D maybe TRBD1 (5 bases). CDR1 WNHNN and CDR2 SYGVQD come from the germline V gene (reference sequence). This CDR3 is 13 amino acids long. V was pared by 4 bases and J by 5 bases, with 8 bases between. CDR3 protein: CASSGQLTGELFF. CDR3 bases: TGCGCCAGCAGTGGACAGTTGACCGGGGAGCTGTTTTTT.

This chain joins TRBV30 and TRBJ2-7, with D perhaps matching TRBD1 (6 bases). Trimming left V 5 bases short and J 7 bases short, with 18 bases between. There are 13 residues in the CDR3. Germline V gene lookup returns CDR1 GTSNPN and CDR2 SVGIG (reference sequence). The CDR3 nucleotides are TGTGCCTGGGCCGGGACCGCGAGGGGGGAGCAGTACTTC. It is translated as CAWAGTARGEQYF.

The chain has TRBV19 and TRBJ2-7; 7 bases fit TRBD1. Germline V CDR1 and CDR2: LNHDA, SQIVND (reference sequence). V dropped 4 bases and J dropped 8; count of bases not matched to a gene: 8. This CDR3 contains 13 residues. The CDR3 bases are TGTGCCAGTAGTAACCGGGACAGTATCAAGCAGTACTTC. Encoded protein: CASSNRDSIKQYF.

This clone was recorded once. The chain uses TRBV5-1 and TRBJ1-1; D ambiguous. This CDR3 is built from 13 residues. Looked up from germline, CDR1 is SGHRS and CDR2 is YFSETQ. V lost 4 bases, J lost 6 bases, and 13 bases lay in between. The CDR3 here is CASSPSRVSEAFF. CDR3 nucleotide sequence: TGCGCCAGCAGCCCCTCCCGGGTTTCTGAAGCTTTCTTT.

The chain couples TRBV6-6 to TRBJ1-2; 7 bases are shared with TRBD1. V was pared by 5 bases and J by 6 bases, with 6 bases of the junction left unmatched. CDR1 MNHNY and CDR2 SVGAGI come from the germline V gene (reference sequence). The CDR3 loop spans 13 amino acids. In DNA, the CDR3 is TGTGCCAGCAGTCACCCGACAGGGAATGGCTACACCTTC. Residues: CASSHPTGNGYTF.

The V gene is TRBV9, the J gene TRBJ2-3; D is possibly TRBD2 (5 bases). Trimming removed 6 bases at V and 2 bases at J, with 13 bases between. The CDR3 contains 14 residues. In germline, CDR1 is SGDLS, CDR2 YYNGEE. Written as DNA, the CDR3 is TGTGCCAGCACGAGGGCACCTGACACAGATACGCAGTATTTT. This translates into CASTRAPDTDTQYF.

In nucleotides, the CDR3 is TGCGCCAGCAGCCAACCCCCAGCGGGGGGTCCCCAAGAGACCCAGTACTTC. Protein: CASSQPPAGGPQETQYF. The chain uses TRBV4-1 and TRBJ2-5; 9 nucleotides match TRBD2. CDR1 is MGHRA and CDR2 is YSYEKL in the germline V gene. With 2 bases clipped from V and 1 base from J, the junction kept 8 bases outside the gene matches. The CDR3 length is 17 residues.

This sequence joins TRBV5-1 and TRBJ2-1; maybe TRBD1 (5 bases). The length of the CDR3 is 14 residues. The germline V and J ends were trimmed by 4 bases and 4 bases, with 12 bases remaining between them. CDR1 SGHRS and CDR2 YFSETQ come from the germline V gene. CDR3 sequence reads: CASSPQGLYNEQFF. In nucleotides, the CDR3 is TGCGCCAGCAGCCCCCAGGGCTTATACAATGAGCAGTTCTTC.

The chain has TRBV7-8 and TRBJ2-3; TRBD1 matches at 7 bases. Trimming at V came to 1 base and at J to 1 base, leaving 2 bases not matched to a gene. The germline V gene has CDR1 SGHVS and CDR2 FQNEAQ. The CDR3 totals 15 residues. The CDR3 here is CASSLGGGRTDTQYF. The DNA for the CDR3 is TGTGCCAGCAGCTTAGGAGGGGGCCGCACAGATACGCAGTATTTT.

CDR3 amino acids: CASSYATSPLHF. The CDR3 nucleotides are TGTGCCAGCAGTTACGCGACATCACCCCTCCACTTT. V gene TRBV6-6 combines with J gene TRBJ1-6; D remains unclear. The CDR3 loop spans 12 amino acids. Germline lookup yields CDR1 MNHNY and CDR2 SVGAGI (reference sequence). The ends were cut back, 2 bases at V and 10 bases at J, with 6 bases in the middle.